This T cell receptor beta chain was sequenced for a study of T cell responses to AZD1222 COVID-19 vaccine (TCRdb year 2021). General notes on the study: Because spike-specific TCR depth and breadth did not differ between the two schedules, AZD1222 recipients who got a second dose at roughly 4 weeks were pooled with those who got a second dose at roughly 12 weeks. Trial participants were enrolled by age into 18-55, 56-69 and 70-plus year subgroups, with around 150, 28 and 57 TCR-sequenced participants respectively. A total of just over 230 trial participants underwent TCR sequencing, of whom nearly 210 had received two doses of AZD1222 and around 25 had received two doses of the MenACWY control vaccine.

The CDR3 regions of human TCRbeta chains were analyzed by immunosequencing. Per the authors' processing: Repertoire TCRs were matched against a reference library of SARS-CoV-2-specific TCRs generated with the MIRA antigen-specificity platform. Breadth meant the fraction of unique TCRs that were SARS-CoV-2-associated, whereas depth meant the fraction of total T cells that were SARS-CoV-2-associated. Using the MIRA data, each spike-specific TCR was assigned both to the spike region to which the TCR was reactive and to a CD4 or CD8 class. Log10-transformed breadth and depth values were compared by one-way ANOVA with Sidak's multiple comparisons tests. This is the immuneACCESS table as TCRdb keeps it, with only in-frame sequences that have V and J called. A part of the clones is gone; compared with another copy, unresolved V genes explain less than half, and the rest is unexplained. From that table come the V and J calls and clone size; the DNA was used to work out D and trimming. This sample comprises tens of thousands of clones, just under 80% of them detected only once. Clones ranked in the top ten supply roughly 5% of the sample.

The time point label on this specimen signifies: baseline before first vaccination. Vaccinee samples came from UK trials COV001 and COV002, including a single-blind randomized controlled phase 2/3 trial of AZD1222 (ChAdOx1 nCoV-19) in healthy adults. For TCRbeta chain sequencing, PBMC samples were collected from trial participants at day 0 and at day 28 after the second dose. What the work shows at the level of the full study, not this receptor alone: Because no samples from the day 14 peak response were available, repertoires could be characterized only after the peak T cell response. Only five to seven AZD1222 recipients were SARS-CoV-2 seropositive at baseline, limiting conclusions about previously exposed vaccinees. In the small 56-69-year group, the increase in depth fell short of significance, most likely because of low power. Spike-specific TCR breadth and depth rose significantly after two AZD1222 doses compared with day 0 and with MenACWY recipients. Vaccine-associated CD4 TCRs spanned the whole spike protein, with dominant responses in regions 160-218 and 743-854. Participants were mostly white British and included more females than males, and it was suggested by the authors that clonal diversity may have been underestimated. Epitopes outside the regions mutated in the B.1.351 and B.1.1.7 variants were reportedly recognized by nearly half of the unique spike-specific TCRs.

Details on this clone: What antigen it recognizes has not been identified. Per-base quality was not reported, and no clone a single base away is much larger than it.

The V end loses 5 bases and the J end loses 8 bases, and a stretch of 15 bases separates them. Counted from cysteine to phenylalanine, this CDR3 has 14 amino acids. Only the CDR3 DNA stays, 42 bases, in frame from base 1. From the germline V gene (reference sequence), CDR1 is SEHNR and CDR2 is FQNEAQ. This chain joins TRBV7-9 to TRBJ1-4, with TRBD1 perhaps the D gene, on 5 matching bases. This specimen was peripheral blood, taken on day 0 of AZD1222 vaccination. The clonotype was recovered from an adult in good health. The sequence in DNA is TGTGCCAGCAGCCCCCACGGGGGGAGGGAAAAACTGTTTTTT. Protein translation: CASSPHGGREKLFF.